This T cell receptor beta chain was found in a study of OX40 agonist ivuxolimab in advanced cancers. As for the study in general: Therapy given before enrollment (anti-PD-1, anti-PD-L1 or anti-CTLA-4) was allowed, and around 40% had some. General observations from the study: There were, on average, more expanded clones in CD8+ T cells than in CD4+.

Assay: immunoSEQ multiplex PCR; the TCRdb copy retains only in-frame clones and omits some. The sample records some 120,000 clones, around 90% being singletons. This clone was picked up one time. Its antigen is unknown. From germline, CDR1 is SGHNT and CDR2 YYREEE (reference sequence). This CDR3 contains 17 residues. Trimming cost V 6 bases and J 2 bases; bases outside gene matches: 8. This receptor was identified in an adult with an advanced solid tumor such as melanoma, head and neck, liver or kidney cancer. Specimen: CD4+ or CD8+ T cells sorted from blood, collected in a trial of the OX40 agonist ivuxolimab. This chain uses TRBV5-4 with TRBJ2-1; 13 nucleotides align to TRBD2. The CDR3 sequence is CASTPGLAGTPYNEQFF. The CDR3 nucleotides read TGTGCCAGCACCCCGGGACTAGCGGGAACCCCCTACAATGAGCAGTTCTTC.